The 9 T cell receptor beta chains in this list originate from one sample, sequenced in a study of monozygotic twins with inflammatory bowel disease. Using the 5' RACE reads, TCRdb records one entry per CDR3 protein without DNA. This table holds under 150,000 distinct CDR3 sequences. The sequenced sample consisted of blood. These receptors originate from a human donor with ulcerative colitis or Crohn's disease, or a healthy co-twin of an affected twin (not recorded which).

V and J are TRBV9 and TRBJ1-4. This CDR3 has 14 amino acids. Germline V lookup: CDR1 SGDLS, CDR2 YYNGEE. Here the CDR3 reads CASSRDLRGEKLFF.

V is TRBV5-6 and J is TRBJ2-4; TCRdb reports TRBD1, a call that lacks DNA to check it against. There are 14 residues in the CDR3. In germline, CDR1 is SGHDT, CDR2 YYEEEE. CDR3 protein: CASSFSGDENIQYF.

The rearrangement links TRBV28 to TRBJ2-1; TCRdb designates TRBD2, a call that cannot be tested without DNA. Germline assignment: CDR1 MDHEN and CDR2 SYDVKM. There are 20 residues in the CDR3. The CDR3 loop reads CASSSAGASGGAWAYNEQFF.

The chain is built from TRBV7-9 and TRBJ1-5; the D call from TCRdb, TRBD1, cannot be confirmed without DNA. The CDR3 totals 15 residues. Germline CDR1 reads SEHNR; CDR2 reads FQNEAQ (reference sequence). CDR3 in amino acids: CASSSQGEGNQPQHF. The full variable domain, in which reference TRBV7-9 and TRBJ1-5 provide the parts outside the CDR3, is DTGVSQNPRHKITKRGQNVTFRCDPISEHNRLYWYRQTLGQGPEFLTYFQNEAQLEKSRLLSDRFSAERPKGSFSTLEIQRTEQGDSAMYLCASSSQGEGNQPQHFGDGTRLSIL.

V usage is TRBV20-1 and J usage is TRBJ2-5; with no DNA, the TCRdb D assignment of TRBD1 cannot be verified. Germline V gene lookup returns CDR1 DFQATT and CDR2 SNEGSKA (reference sequence). The CDR3 runs to 14 residues. The CDR3 is CSALVPGIRETQYF.

This chain joins TRBV6-2 or TRBV6-3 and TRBJ2-7; the D call of TRBD1 rests on TCRdb alone, since no DNA is present to check it. From germline, CDR1 is MNHEY and CDR2 SVGEGT. The CDR3 spans 17 residues. CDR3 sequence reads: CASSYMARGLFRYEQYF.

The chain is built from TRBV5-4 and TRBJ2-7; the TCRdb call, TRBD2, lacks DNA for checking. CDR1 is SGHNT, CDR2 YYREEE, per germline (reference sequence). The CDR3 has 14 residues. The CDR3 sequence: CASSLEQFPREQYF.

The rearrangement joins TRBV25-1 to TRBJ2-5; TCRdb's D gene call, TRBD1, goes unchecked for lack of DNA. Germline loops: CDR1 MGHDK, CDR2 SYGVNS. This CDR3 region has 14 residues. This chain's CDR3 is CASTLSGGQETQYF. The full variable domain, completed using reference TRBV25-1 and TRBJ2-5, is EADIYQTPRYLVIGTGKKITLECSQTMGHDKMYWYQQDPGMELHLIHYSYGVNSTEKGDLSSESTVSRIRTEHFPLTLESARPSHTSQYLCASTLSGGQETQYFGPGTRLLVL.

The V and J genes are TRBV6-1 and TRBJ2-5; TCRdb designates TRBD2, a call that cannot be tested without DNA. Germline CDR1 and CDR2: MNHNS and SASEGT. The CDR3 sequence is 15 residues long. The CDR3: CASRTLAGGQETQYF.